Listed below are T cell receptor beta chains from one sample, sequenced in a study of blood T cell repertoires in COVID-19. Assay: immunoSEQ multiplex PCR; the TCRdb copy retains only in-frame clones and omits some. Found here are hundreds of thousands of clones, more than 65% of them singletons; the top ten hold around 4.1%. Sample: peripheral blood. These receptors were obtained from a middle-aged woman with active or convalescent COVID-19. CDR3s include the opening cysteine and the closing phenylalanine or tryptophan. A D gene is named only where the DNA matches it firmly. Only some rows state a clone size, as once, few, many or a class for expanded clones.

d_call	clone_size	v_call	j_call	cdr3_nt	cdr3_aa
TRBD1	.	TRBV9	TRBJ1-3	TGTGCCAGCAGCCCTCGACAGGGGGTAGGAAACACCATATATTTT	CASSPRQGVGNTIYF
TRBD1	.	TRBV7-9	TRBJ1-5	TGTGCCAGCAGCTTAGGGTCGGGACAGGGGGCTGTGTTGAATCAGCCCCAGCATTTT	CASSLGSGQGAVLNQPQHF
TRBD1	.	TRBV27	TRBJ1-6	TGTGCCAGCAAAATGCAGGGGGCTTCACCCCTCCACTTT	CASKMQGASPLHF
.	.	TRBV19	TRBJ1-1	TGTGCCAGTAGTCAGAGGAGGGAGGGTTGGGCCGCTTTCTTT	CASSQRREGWAAFF
.	.	TRBV7-3	TRBJ2-1	TGTGCCAGCAGCTTAGGCAGAGGAAGCAATGAGCAGTTCTTC	CASSLGRGSNEQFF
.	.	TRBV28	TRBJ2-2	TGTGCCAGCAGTGGCTTTGGGGGGACTCGCACCGGGGAGCTGTTTTTT	CASSGFGGTRTGELFF
.	.	TRBV4-1	TRBJ1-2	TGCGCCAGCAGCCAAGATAGTGTGGAAAGGGGTAAATTTAACTATGGCTACACCTTC	CASSQDSVERGKFNYGYTF
TRBD1	.	TRBV2	TRBJ1-1	TGTGCCAGCAGAGCCAGGACAGGTGGGAACACTGAAGCTTTCTTT	CASRARTGGNTEAFF
TRBD2	.	TRBV6-5	TRBJ2-1	TGTGCCAGCAGCTATTCTAGCGGGGCGGTTGGTGAGCAGTTCTTC	CASSYSSGAVGEQFF
.	.	TRBV18	TRBJ1-2	TGTGCCTCGGCGGGGGCTGGAGGCTACACCTTC	CASAGAGGYTF
.	.	TRBV3-1/TRBV3-2	TRBJ2-2	TGTGCCAGCAGCCCCGTGGCACAGACCGGGGAGCTGTTTTTT	CASSPVAQTGELFF
.	.	TRBV18	TRBJ1-1	TGTGCCAGCTCACCGAGGCGGGGTACCATGAACACTGAAGCTTTCTTT	CASSPRRGTMNTEAFF
.	.	TRBV6-5	TRBJ1-2	TGTGCCAGCAGTTACTCTCGCAACAGCCTCTATGGCTACACCTTC	CASSYSRNSLYGYTF
.	.	TRBV30	TRBJ2-7	TGTGCCTGGAGTGTTGGTGGCACGCACATTACCTACGAGCAGTACTTC	CAWSVGGTHITYEQYF
TRBD1	.	TRBV5-1	TRBJ1-4	TGCGCCAGCAGCGAACTAGGGGGCTCGGCTGAAAAACTGTTTTTT	CASSELGGSAEKLFF
.	.	TRBV7-3	TRBJ2-1	TGTGCCAGCAGCTACGACTACTTGGGGGAGCAGTTCTTC	CASSYDYLGEQFF
.	.	TRBV19	TRBJ1-5	TGTGCCAGTAGCCTAAACACGGGTAGCAATCAGCCCCAGCATTTT	CASSLNTGSNQPQHF
TRBD1	.	TRBV5-1	TRBJ2-3	TGCGCCAGCAGCTTCCACAGGGGACACACAGATACGCAGTATTTT	CASSFHRGHTDTQYF
.	.	TRBV28	TRBJ2-2	TGTGCCAGCTCCACTGTTCGGGTACGGAGCCGAAACACCGGGGAGCTGTTTTTT	CASSTVRVRSRNTGELFF
.	.	TRBV7-9	TRBJ1-1	TGTGCCAGCAGCCAAGAGTTGTCGGCTTTCTTT	CASSQELSAFF
TRBD1	.	TRBV3-1/TRBV3-2	TRBJ2-7	TGTGCCAGCAGCCAAGTCAGTAACAGGGGGTTAGGATCGGTGCAGTACTTC	CASSQVSNRGLGSVQYF
TRBD2	many	TRBV5-4	TRBJ2-3	TGTGCCAGCAGCAAGCGGGGGGGCCGATTATACGGCACAGATACGCAGTATTTT	CASSKRGGRLYGTDTQYF
.	.	TRBV28	TRBJ2-3	TGTGCCAGCAGTCTAAACTACGGGACATTGGCAGATACGCAGTATTTT	CASSLNYGTLADTQYF
.	.	TRBV4-1	TRBJ1-2	TGCGCCAGCAGCCAAGTGGGTCGGAGTCCCAACTATGGCTACACCTTC	CASSQVGRSPNYGYTF
.	.	TRBV5-1	TRBJ2-5	TGCGCCAGCAGACCCGAGAGGGGGACGGAAACCCAGTACTTC	CASRPERGTETQYF
.	.	TRBV12-3/TRBV12-4	TRBJ2-2	TGTGCCAGCAACGGGGTTGGGACCGGGGAGCTGTTTTTT	CASNGVGTGELFF
TRBD2	.	TRBV5-1	TRBJ2-5	TGCGCCAGCAGCTTGGCAGGCGGGGGGATGTACCAAGAGACCCAGTACTTC	CASSLAGGGMYQETQYF
.	.	TRBV7-9	TRBJ1-1	TGTGCCAGCAGCGCTCAGTCGGGGAGGAACACTGAAGCTTTCTTT	CASSAQSGRNTEAFF
.	.	TRBV4-1	TRBJ1-5	TGCGCCAGCAGCCCAGTCCTCCGGGGGGCGGGGCAGCCCCAGCATTTT	CASSPVLRGAGQPQHF
.	.	TRBV7-9	TRBJ1-2	TGTGCCAGCAGCTCGGTCCCTCGGGAAGGCTACACCTTC	CASSSVPREGYTF
.	once	TRBV30	TRBJ1-5	TGTGCCTGGAGTGGGGGGGATAGCAATCAGCCCCAGCATTTT	CAWSGGDSNQPQHF
.	.	TRBV11-1	TRBJ1-6	TGTGCCAGCAGCCGGAGGGGAAAAAATTCACCCCTCCACTTT	CASSRRGKNSPLHF
.	.	TRBV27	TRBJ1-1	TGTGCCAGCAGTCCCCTTGGGGGCGTGGGGACTGAAGCTTTCTTT	CASSPLGGVGTEAFF
.	.	TRBV11-2	TRBJ1-6	TGTGCCAGCAGCTTAGGGGCAGGGAAAAATTCACCCCTCCACTTT	CASSLGAGKNSPLHF
.	.	TRBV10-3	TRBJ1-2	TGTGCCATCAGTGCTCGCGGAGGGGACTATGGCTACACCTTC	CAISARGGDYGYTF
.	.	TRBV10-3	TRBJ2-1	TGTGCCATCAGTGAGGCGGGCCGGTACAATGAGCAGTTCTTC	CAISEAGRYNEQFF
TRBD1	.	TRBV15	TRBJ2-2	TGTGCCACCAGCAGAGGCGGGACAGGGGGCGGGATCGGGGAGCTGTTTTTT	CATSRGGTGGGIGELFF
TRBD1	.	TRBV28	TRBJ2-5	TGTGCCAGCAGTGACTCCGGGACAGGGGTATCGGAGACCCAGTACTTC	CASSDSGTGVSETQYF
TRBD2	few	TRBV7-6	TRBJ2-7	TGTGCCAGCAGCTTACAGGGACTAGGTGACTACGAGCAGTACTTC	CASSLQGLGDYEQYF
.	.	TRBV28	TRBJ1-2	TGTGCCAGCAGTCGGAGGGAGGTAGTCTATGGCTACACCTTC	CASSRREVVYGYTF
.	.	TRBV10-2	TRBJ2-7	TGCGCCAGCAGTCCCCCCCAGTCCGAGCAGTACTTC	CASSPPQSEQYF
.	.	TRBV6-5	TRBJ1-6	TGTGCCAGCAGTACCGGGGGATGGTCACCCCTCCACTTT	CASSTGGWSPLHF
TRBD1	once	TRBV3-1/TRBV3-2	TRBJ1-5	TGTGCCAGCAGCCCCGGGACAGCCGGTCAGCCCCAGCATTTT	CASSPGTAGQPQHF
.	.	TRBV28	TRBJ1-2	TGTGCCAGCAGGTTGCTAGGGGATGGCTACACCTTC	CASRLLGDGYTF
.	.	TRBV9	TRBJ2-3	TGTGCCAGCAGCGTTACTAGGGTGGATGATACGCAGTATTTT	CASSVTRVDDTQYF
TRBD1	once	TRBV5-5	TRBJ2-1	TGTGCCAGCAGTCCGCTTTTCGGACAGGCTTACAATGAGCAGTTCTTC	CASSPLFGQAYNEQFF
.	.	TRBV4-1	TRBJ2-1	TGCGCCAGCAGCCAAGGCGGGGGCACCTACAATGAGCAGTTCTTC	CASSQGGGTYNEQFF
TRBD1	.	TRBV7-9	TRBJ2-2	TGTGCCAGCAGTCTCGGGACAGCCGATACCGGGGAGCTGTTTTTT	CASSLGTADTGELFF
.	.	TRBV30	TRBJ1-2	TGTGCCTGGACTACAGTCAGGCGGGGGGCTTCTGGCTACACCTTC	CAWTTVRRGASGYTF
.	.	TRBV7-2	TRBJ1-6	TGTGCCAGCAGCGGGGCATTGAATTCACCCCTCCACTTT	CASSGALNSPLHF
.	few	TRBV6-4	TRBJ1-2	TGTGCCAGCAAGTTGGAGGGTTTCGGGAACTATGGCTACACCTTC	CASKLEGFGNYGYTF
.	.	TRBV5-4	TRBJ1-3	TGTGCCAGCAGCACCGGGACTGGAGGGTATGGAAACACCATATATTTT	CASSTGTGGYGNTIYF
.	.	TRBV3-1/TRBV3-2	TRBJ1-1	TGTGCCAGCAGCCAAGAAAGGGCGGGCACCCAAGGGACTGAAGCTTTCTTT	CASSQERAGTQGTEAFF